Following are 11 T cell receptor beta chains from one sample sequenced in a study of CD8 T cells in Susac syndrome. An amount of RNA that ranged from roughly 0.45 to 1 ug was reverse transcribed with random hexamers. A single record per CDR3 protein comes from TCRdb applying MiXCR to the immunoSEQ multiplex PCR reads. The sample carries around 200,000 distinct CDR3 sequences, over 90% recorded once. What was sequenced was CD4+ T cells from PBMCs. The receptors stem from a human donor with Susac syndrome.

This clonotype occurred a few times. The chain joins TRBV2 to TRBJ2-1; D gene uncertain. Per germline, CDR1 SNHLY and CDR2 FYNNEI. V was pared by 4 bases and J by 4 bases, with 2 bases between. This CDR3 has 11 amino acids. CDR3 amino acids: CASSGYNEQFF. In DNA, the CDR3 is TGTGCCAGCAGTGGTTACAATGAGCAGTTCTTC. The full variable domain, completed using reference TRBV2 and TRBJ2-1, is EPEVTQTPSHQVTQMGQEVILRCVPISNHLYFYWYRQILGQKVEFLVSFYNNEISEKSEIFDDQFSVERPDGSNFTLKIRSTKLEDSAMYFCASSGYNEQFFGPGTRLTVL.

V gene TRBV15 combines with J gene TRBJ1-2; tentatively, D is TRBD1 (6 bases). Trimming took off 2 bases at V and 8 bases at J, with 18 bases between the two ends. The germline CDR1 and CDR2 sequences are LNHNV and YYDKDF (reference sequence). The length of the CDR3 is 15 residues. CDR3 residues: CATSRTRGGGEGYTF. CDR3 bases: TGTGCCACCAGCAGAACACGAGGGGGGGGCGAAGGCTACACCTTC.

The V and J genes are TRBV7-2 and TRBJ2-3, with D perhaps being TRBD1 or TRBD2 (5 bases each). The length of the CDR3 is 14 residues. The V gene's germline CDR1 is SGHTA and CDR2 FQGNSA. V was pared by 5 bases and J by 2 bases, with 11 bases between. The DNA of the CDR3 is TGTGCCAGCAGCCCGGGACCAGACACAGATACGCAGTATTTT. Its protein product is CASSPGPDTDTQYF.

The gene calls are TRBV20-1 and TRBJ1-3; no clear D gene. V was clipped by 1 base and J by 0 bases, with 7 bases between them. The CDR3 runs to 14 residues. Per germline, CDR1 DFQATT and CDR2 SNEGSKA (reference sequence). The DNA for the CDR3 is TGCAGTGCTAGAGGGGTCAACTCTGGAAACACCATATATTTT. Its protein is CSARGVNSGNTIYF.

CDR3 DNA: TGTGCCACCAGCAGAGATGGGGGCAGGTGGGTCCGGAACACTGAAGCTTTCTTT. Encoded protein: CATSRDGGRWVRNTEAFF. The gene calls are TRBV15 and TRBJ1-1, with D possibly being TRBD1 (6 bases). This CDR3 region has 18 residues. The germline CDR1 and CDR2 sequences are LNHNV and YYDKDF (reference sequence). The germline V and J ends were trimmed by 0 bases and 1 base, with 18 bases remaining between them. The full variable domain, rest sourced from reference TRBV15 and TRBJ1-1, is DAMVIQNPRYQVTQFGKPVTLSCSQTLNHNVMYWYQQKSSQAPKLLFHYYDKDFNNEADTPDNFQSRRPNTSFCFLDIRSPGLGDTAMYLCATSRDGGRWVRNTEAFFGQGTRLTVV.

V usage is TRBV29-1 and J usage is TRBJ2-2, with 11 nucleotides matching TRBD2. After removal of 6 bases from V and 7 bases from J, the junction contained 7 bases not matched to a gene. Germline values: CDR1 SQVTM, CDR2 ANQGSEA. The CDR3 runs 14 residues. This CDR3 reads CSVLTSGSGGELFF. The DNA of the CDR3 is TGCAGCGTCCTAACTAGCGGGAGTGGCGGGGAGCTGTTTTTT.

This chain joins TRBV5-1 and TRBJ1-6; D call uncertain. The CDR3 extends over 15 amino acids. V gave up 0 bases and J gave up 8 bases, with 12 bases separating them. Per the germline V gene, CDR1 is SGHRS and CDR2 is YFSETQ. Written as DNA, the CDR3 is TGCGCCAGCAGCTTGGTTACCGCCGGAGATTCACCCCTCCACTTT. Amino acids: CASSLVTAGDSPLHF.

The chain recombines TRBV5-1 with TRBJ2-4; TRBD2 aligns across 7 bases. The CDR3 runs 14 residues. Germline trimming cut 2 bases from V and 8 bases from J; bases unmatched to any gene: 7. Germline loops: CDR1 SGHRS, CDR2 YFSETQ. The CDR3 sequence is CASSLTAGRDIQYF. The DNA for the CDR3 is TGCGCCAGCAGCTTAACAGCGGGGCGGGACATTCAGTACTTC.

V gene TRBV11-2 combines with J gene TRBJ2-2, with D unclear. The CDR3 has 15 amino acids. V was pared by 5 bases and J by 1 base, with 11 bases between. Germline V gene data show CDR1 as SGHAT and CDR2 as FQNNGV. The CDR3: CASSPLGRNTGELFF. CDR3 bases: TGTGCCAGCAGCCCTCTCGGACGGAACACCGGGGAGCTGTTTTTT.

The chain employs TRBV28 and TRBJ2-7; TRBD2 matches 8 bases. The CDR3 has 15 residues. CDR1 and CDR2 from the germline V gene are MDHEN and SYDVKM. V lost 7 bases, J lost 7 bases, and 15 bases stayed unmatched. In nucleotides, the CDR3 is TGTGCCAGCACAAGTGGTGGGTGGCGGGAGGAAGAGCAGTACTTC. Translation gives CASTSGGWREEEQYF.

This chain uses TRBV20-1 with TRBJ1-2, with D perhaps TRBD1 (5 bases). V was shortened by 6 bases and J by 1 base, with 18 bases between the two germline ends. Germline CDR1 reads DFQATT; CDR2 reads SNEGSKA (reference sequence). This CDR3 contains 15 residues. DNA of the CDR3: TGCAGTGCCCCGGGGGGGAGGATGGTTAACTATGGCTACACCTTC. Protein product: CSAPGGRMVNYGYTF.